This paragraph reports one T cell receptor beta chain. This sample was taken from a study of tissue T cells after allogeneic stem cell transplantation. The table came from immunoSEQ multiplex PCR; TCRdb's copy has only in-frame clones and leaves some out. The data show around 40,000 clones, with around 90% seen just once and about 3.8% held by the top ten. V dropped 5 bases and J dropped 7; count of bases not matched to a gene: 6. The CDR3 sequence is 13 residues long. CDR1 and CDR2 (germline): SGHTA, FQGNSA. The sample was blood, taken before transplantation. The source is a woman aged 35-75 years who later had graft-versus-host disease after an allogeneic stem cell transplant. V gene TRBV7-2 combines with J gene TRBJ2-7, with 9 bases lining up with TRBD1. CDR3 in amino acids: CASSVQDRGEQYF. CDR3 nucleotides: TGTGCCAGCAGCGTACAGGACAGGGGTGAGCAGTACTTC.